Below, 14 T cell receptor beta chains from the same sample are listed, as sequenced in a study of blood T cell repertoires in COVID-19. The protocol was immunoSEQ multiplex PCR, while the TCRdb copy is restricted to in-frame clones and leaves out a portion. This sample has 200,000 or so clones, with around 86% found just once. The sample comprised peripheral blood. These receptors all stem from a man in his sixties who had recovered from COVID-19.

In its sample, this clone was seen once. CDR3 in DNA: TGTGCCAGCAGCCTAGGGGGCGCAACGGTCAATGAGCAGTTCTTC. Translated, it gives CASSLGGATVNEQFF. The V and J genes are TRBV6-4 and TRBJ2-1; 7 positions match TRBD1. CDR3 length: 15 residues. Germline CDR1 and CDR2: MRHNA and SNTAGT. The junction had 11 bases not matched to a gene; V was cut back by 6 bases and J by 6 bases.

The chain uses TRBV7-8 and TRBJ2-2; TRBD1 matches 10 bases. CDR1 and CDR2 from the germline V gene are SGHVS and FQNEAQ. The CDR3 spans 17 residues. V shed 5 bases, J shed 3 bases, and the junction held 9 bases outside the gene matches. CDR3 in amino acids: CASSKDRGLGYTGELFF. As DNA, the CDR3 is TGTGCCAGCAGCAAAGACAGGGGGCTCGGGTACACCGGGGAGCTGTTTTTT.

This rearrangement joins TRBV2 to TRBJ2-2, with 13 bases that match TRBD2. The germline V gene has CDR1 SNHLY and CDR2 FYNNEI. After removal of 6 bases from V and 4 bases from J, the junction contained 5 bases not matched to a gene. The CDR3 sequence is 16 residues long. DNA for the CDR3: TGTGCCAGCAGCGGACTAGCGGGAGTTCCCACCGGGGAGCTGTTTTTT. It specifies CASSGLAGVPTGELFF.

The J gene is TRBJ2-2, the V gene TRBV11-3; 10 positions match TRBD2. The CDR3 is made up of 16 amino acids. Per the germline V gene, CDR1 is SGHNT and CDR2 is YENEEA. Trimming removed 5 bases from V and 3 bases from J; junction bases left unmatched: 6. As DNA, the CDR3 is TGTGCCAGCAGCCTACGACTAGCGGGCCACACCGGGGAGCTGTTTTTT. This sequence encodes CASSLRLAGHTGELFF.

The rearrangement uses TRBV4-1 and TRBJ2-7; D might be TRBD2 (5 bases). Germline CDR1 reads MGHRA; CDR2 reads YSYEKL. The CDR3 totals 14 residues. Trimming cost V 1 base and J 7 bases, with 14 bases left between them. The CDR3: CASSQGVGRGEQYF. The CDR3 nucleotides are TGCGCCAGCAGCCAAGGTGTAGGGCGAGGGGAGCAGTACTTC.

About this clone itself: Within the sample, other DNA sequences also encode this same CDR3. CDR3 region: CASSRDRGENTEAFF. In nucleotides, the CDR3 is TGTGCCAGCTCACGTGACAGGGGTGAGAACACTGAAGCTTTCTTT. The chain is built from TRBV18 and TRBJ1-1, with 8 bases that match TRBD1. Trimming cost V 4 bases and J 1 base; bases outside gene matches: 5. Germline CDR1 reads KGHSH; CDR2 reads LQKENI. CDR3 length equals 15 residues.

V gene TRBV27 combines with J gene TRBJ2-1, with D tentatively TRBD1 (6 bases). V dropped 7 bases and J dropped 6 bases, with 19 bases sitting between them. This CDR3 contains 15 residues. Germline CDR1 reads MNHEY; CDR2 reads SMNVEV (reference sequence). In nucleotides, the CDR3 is TGTGCCAGCATACGTGGGGCGAAAGGGGGCAATGAGCAGTTCTTC. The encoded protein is CASIRGAKGGNEQFF.

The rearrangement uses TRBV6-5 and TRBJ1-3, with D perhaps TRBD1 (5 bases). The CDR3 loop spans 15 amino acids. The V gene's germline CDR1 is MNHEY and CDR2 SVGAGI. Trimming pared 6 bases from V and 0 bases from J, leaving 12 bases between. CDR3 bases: TGTGCCAGCAGCACCGGGAGGGGCTCTGGAAACACCATATATTTT. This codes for CASSTGRGSGNTIYF.

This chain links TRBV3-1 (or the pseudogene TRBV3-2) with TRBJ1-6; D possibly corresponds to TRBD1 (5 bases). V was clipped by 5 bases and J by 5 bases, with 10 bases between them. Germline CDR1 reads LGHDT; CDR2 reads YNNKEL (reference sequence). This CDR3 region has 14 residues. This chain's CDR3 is CASSTGGDNSPLHF. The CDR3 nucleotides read TGTGCCAGCAGCACAGGCGGAGATAATTCACCCCTCCACTTT.

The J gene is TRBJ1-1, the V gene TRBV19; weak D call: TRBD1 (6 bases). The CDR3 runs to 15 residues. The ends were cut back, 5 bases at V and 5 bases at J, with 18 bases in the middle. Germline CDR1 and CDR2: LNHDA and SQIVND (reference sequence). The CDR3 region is CASSLDRGGRTEAFF. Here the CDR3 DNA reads TGTGCCAGTAGTCTCGACCGGGGGGGCAGGACTGAAGCTTTCTTT.

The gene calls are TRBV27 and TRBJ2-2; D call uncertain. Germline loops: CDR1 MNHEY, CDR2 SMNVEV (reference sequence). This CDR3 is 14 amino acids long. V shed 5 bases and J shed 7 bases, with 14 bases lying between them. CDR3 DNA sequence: TGTGCCAGCAGTCCTAGTAGAATTGGCGGGGAGCTGTTTTTT. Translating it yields CASSPSRIGGELFF.

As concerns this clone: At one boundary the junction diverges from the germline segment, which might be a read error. The CDR3 region has the DNA TGTGCCAGTAGTACCACTCCATCTGGGACAGCCAGTCAGATCTTC. Translating gives CASSTTPSGTASQIF. The chain is built from TRBV19 and TRBJ2-1, with TRBD1 matching over 7 bases. This CDR3 region has 15 residues. Germline assignment: CDR1 LNHDA and CDR2 SQIVND (reference sequence).

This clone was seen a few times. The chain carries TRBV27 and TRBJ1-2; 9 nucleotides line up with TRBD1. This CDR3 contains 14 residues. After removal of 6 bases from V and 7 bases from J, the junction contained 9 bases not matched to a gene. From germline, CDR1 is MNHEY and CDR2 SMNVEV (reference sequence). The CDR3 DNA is TGTGCCAGCAGCCCCCGGGACAGGGTTGGTGGCTACACCTTC. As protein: CASSPRDRVGGYTF.

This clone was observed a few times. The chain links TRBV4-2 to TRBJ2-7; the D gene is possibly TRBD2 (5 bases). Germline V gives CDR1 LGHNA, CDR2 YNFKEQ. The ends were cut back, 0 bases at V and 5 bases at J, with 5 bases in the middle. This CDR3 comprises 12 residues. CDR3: CASSQEADEQYF. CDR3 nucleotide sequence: TGTGCCAGCAGCCAAGAAGCGGACGAGCAGTACTTC.